This entry lists 22 T cell receptor beta chains sequenced from one sample in a study of CD8 T cells in Susac syndrome. An input of about 0.5 to 1 ug of RNA was subjected to reverse transcription using random hexamers. TCRdb analysed the immunoSEQ multiplex PCR reads with MiXCR anew, one entry per CDR3 protein. The sample has 140,000 or so distinct CDR3 sequences; roughly 96% are singletons. The source material was CD4+ T cells from PBMCs. These receptors were collected from a human donor with multiple sclerosis.

The chain recombines TRBV29-1 with TRBJ2-2; 11 bases agree with TRBD2. This CDR3 contains 17 residues. V was clipped by 3 bases and J by 4 bases; unmatched bases: 10. Per germline, CDR1 SQVTM and CDR2 ANQGSEA. The CDR3 DNA sequence: TGCAGCGTTGATAGTTCTAGCGGGAGGCGTGGCACCGGGGAGCTGTTTTTT. This codes for CSVDSSSGRRGTGELFF.

This clonotype was counted between two and nine times. V usage is TRBV7-6 and J usage is TRBJ1-5, with TRBD1 matching 9 bases. The germline V gene has CDR1 SGHVS and CDR2 FNYEAQ. The CDR3 covers 17 residues. With 2 bases clipped from V and 4 bases from J, the junction kept 9 bases outside the gene matches. CDR3 DNA sequence: TGTGCCAGCAGCTTAACCGGACAGGGGACACGAAATCAGCCCCAGCATTTT. Its protein is CASSLTGQGTRNQPQHF.

V and J are TRBV29-1 and TRBJ2-7; 9 bases are a match to TRBD2. V was clipped by 4 bases and J by 3 bases; unmatched bases: 13. CDR1 and CDR2 (germline): SQVTM, ANQGSEA. The CDR3 consists of 16 residues. The chain's CDR3 is CSVVGASGKNIYEQYF. Here the CDR3 DNA reads TGCAGCGTTGTCGGGGCTAGCGGGAAAAATATCTACGAGCAGTACTTC.

This chain joins TRBV3-1 and TRBJ1-2; no definite D call. Trimming stripped 4 bases from V and 6 bases from J, with 6 bases between. This CDR3 is 11 amino acids long. The V gene's germline CDR1 is LGHDT and CDR2 YNNKEL (reference sequence). CDR3 protein: CASSRENGYTF. In nucleotides, the CDR3 is TGTGCCAGCAGCCGGGAGAATGGCTACACCTTC.

The V call is TRBV3-1, the J call TRBJ1-5; D may be TRBD1 (5 bases). V was clipped by 1 base and J by 6 bases, with 22 bases between them. Germline-derived CDR1 and CDR2 are LGHDT and YNNKEL (reference sequence). The CDR3 is 18 amino acids. CDR3 region: CASSQVGGRDPRSQPQHF. The CDR3 DNA follows: TGTGCCAGCAGCCAAGTAGGTGGCCGGGACCCACGCTCTCAGCCCCAGCATTTT. The full variable domain, in which reference TRBV3-1 and TRBJ1-5 provide the parts outside the CDR3, is DTAVSQTPKYLVTQMGNDKSIKCEQNLGHDTMYWYKQDSKKFLKIMFSYNNKELIINETVPNRFSPKSPDKAHLNLHINSLELGDSAVYFCASSQVGGRDPRSQPQHFGDGTRLSIL.

The chain links TRBV28 to TRBJ2-7; D could derive from TRBD1 or TRBD2 (5 bases each). The CDR3 spans 12 residues. V lost 8 bases and J 4 bases, leaving 12 bases between the germline ends. CDR1 is MDHEN and CDR2 is SYDVKM in the germline V gene. For the CDR3, the DNA is TGTGCCAGCCAGGGACGGGGATACGAGCAGTACTTC. Translation: CASQGRGYEQYF. The whole variable domain, remainder taken from reference TRBV28 and TRBJ2-7, is DVKVTQSSRYLVKRTGEKVFLECVQDMDHENMFWYRQDPGLGLRLIYFSYDVKMKEKGDIPEGYSVSREKKERFSLILESASTNQTSMYLCASQGRGYEQYFGPGTRLTVT.

Comment on this clonotype: Compared with germline, one end of the junction differs, possibly owing to a read error. V gene TRBV2 combines with J gene TRBJ2-7; TRBD2 agrees at 7 bases. CDR1 and CDR2 from the germline V gene are SNHLY and FYNNEI. CDR3 length: 14 residues. The CDR3 DNA reads TGTGCCAGCAGGGAAGGACTAGGACGGGACGAGCAGTACTTC. Translated, it gives CASREGLGRDEQYF.

The V call is TRBV6-5, the J call TRBJ2-6; TRBD1 aligns across 7 bases. In germline, CDR1 is MNHEY, CDR2 SVGAGI. The CDR3 loop spans 18 amino acids. V dropped 4 bases and J dropped 0; count of bases not matched to a gene: 9. The chain's CDR3 is CASSWDRPTSSGANVLTF. CDR3 DNA: TGTGCCAGCAGTTGGGACAGACCAACGAGCTCTGGGGCCAACGTCCTGACTTTC.

The chain's CDR3 is CASSLGSSGGAYEQYF. For the CDR3, the DNA is TGTGCCAGCAGCTTAGGTAGTAGCGGGGGGGCTTACGAGCAGTACTTC. The chain has TRBV7-9 and TRBJ2-7; TRBD2 matches 11 bases. V lost 1 base, J lost 4 bases, and 6 bases stayed unmatched. This CDR3 is built from 16 residues. CDR1 and CDR2 (germline): SEHNR, FQNEAQ (reference sequence).

The chain joins TRBV6-2 or TRBV6-3 to TRBJ1-2, with D hard to call. The CDR3 runs 12 residues. V shed 0 bases and J shed 8 bases, with 7 bases lying between them. CDR1 and CDR2 (germline): MNHEY, SVGEGT. The CDR3 protein is CASSYSDYGYTF. The CDR3, as DNA: TGTGCCAGCAGTTACTCGGATTACGGCTACACCTTC.

The chain is built from TRBV11-2 and TRBJ1-2; D gene unclear. Germline V gene lookup returns CDR1 SGHAT and CDR2 FQNNGV. There are 14 residues in the CDR3. Trimming removed 5 bases at V and 1 base at J, with 11 bases between. The CDR3 loop reads CASSPGLLNYGYTF. In DNA, the CDR3 is TGTGCCAGCAGCCCCGGGCTGCTTAACTATGGCTACACCTTC.

Only one count was recorded for this clonotype. The gene calls are TRBV25-1 and TRBJ1-5; 7 bases are shared with TRBD1. CDR1 MGHDK and CDR2 SYGVNS come from the germline V gene. The V gene end was trimmed by 1 base and the J gene end by 4 bases; junction bases not matched to a gene: 1. CDR3 length: 14 amino acids. CDR3 residues: CASSESGGNQPQHF. Written as DNA, the CDR3 is TGTGCCAGCAGTGAATCAGGGGGTAATCAGCCCCAGCATTTT.

The chain has TRBV28 and TRBJ1-2; TRBD1 matches at 8 bases. V lost 8 bases to trimming and J lost 7 bases; unmatched junction nucleotides: 6. This CDR3 is 12 amino acids long. The germline V gene encodes CDR1 MDHEN and CDR2 SYDVKM. The CDR3 is CASSTGAPGYTF. The CDR3 DNA sequence: TGTGCCAGCTCGACAGGGGCCCCTGGCTACACCTTC.

The rearrangement links TRBV11-2 to TRBJ2-3, with D hard to call. Trimming removed 0 bases from V and 5 bases from J, with 3 bases in between. The CDR3 has 12 amino acids. The V gene's germline CDR1 is SGHAT and CDR2 FQNNGV. CDR3 protein: CASSLDLDTQYF. The CDR3 DNA reads as TGTGCCAGCAGCTTAGACCTAGATACGCAGTATTTT.

The rearrangement links TRBV24-1 to TRBJ1-2, with D possibly being TRBD1 (6 bases). The length of the CDR3 is 13 residues. CDR1 and CDR2 from the germline V gene are KGHDR and SFDVKD. V was pared by 7 bases and J by 3 bases, with 11 bases between. CDR3 protein: CATRHRDDYGYTF. For the CDR3, the DNA is TGTGCCACCAGACACAGGGACGACTATGGCTACACCTTC.

The J gene is TRBJ2-5, the V gene TRBV20-1, with 9 nucleotides matching TRBD2. The germline V gene has CDR1 DFQATT and CDR2 SNEGSKA (reference sequence). The CDR3 consists of 14 residues. Trimming at V came to 5 bases and at J to 1 base, leaving 5 bases not matched to a gene. CDR3 amino acids: CSAQRGDLQETQYF. DNA for the CDR3: TGCAGTGCTCAGCGGGGGGACCTCCAAGAGACCCAGTACTTC.

This sequence joins TRBV10-3 and TRBJ2-1; the D gene could be TRBD1 or TRBD2 (6 bases each). Germline loops: CDR1 ENHRY, CDR2 SYGVKD. V lost 4 bases and J 8 bases, leaving 9 bases between the germline ends. The CDR3 is 12 residues long. CDR3 sequence: CAISVGGYEQFF. CDR3 in DNA: TGTGCCATCAGTGTCGGGGGCTATGAGCAGTTCTTC.

The chain joins TRBV10-3 to TRBJ2-1, with 8 bases identical to TRBD1. Looked up from germline, CDR1 is ENHRY and CDR2 is SYGVKD. J lost 4 bases, V lost 6 bases, and 5 bases had no gene match. This CDR3 is 14 amino acids long. Here the CDR3 reads CAISPGQAYNEQFF. CDR3 in DNA: TGTGCCATCAGCCCGGGACAGGCTTACAATGAGCAGTTCTTC.

V is TRBV9 and J is TRBJ2-7; possibly TRBD1 or TRBD2 for D (7 bases each). Trimming shortened V by 4 bases and J by 2 bases, and 19 bases separated the two germline ends. The CDR3 runs to 16 residues. Germline V gene data show CDR1 as SGDLS and CDR2 as YYNGEE. DNA for the CDR3: TGTGCCAGCAGCCCATTGCCGGGGGGACAGACCTACGAGCAGTACTTC. This sequence encodes CASSPLPGGQTYEQYF.

The V call is TRBV6-6, the J call TRBJ2-7; possibly TRBD1 for D (6 bases). CDR3 length: 13 amino acids. With 6 bases removed from V and 3 bases from J, the gap between germline ends came to 12 bases. The germline V gene encodes CDR1 MNHNY and CDR2 SVGAGI (reference sequence). The CDR3 loop reads CASRRGGRYEQYF. The CDR3 bases are TGTGCCAGCAGACGAGGGGGACGCTACGAGCAGTACTTC.

The table lists this clonotype with a few counts. This rearrangement joins TRBV11-3 to TRBJ2-1; 8 positions agree with TRBD1. V gave up 1 base and J gave up 2 bases; unmatched junction bases: 1. The CDR3 length is 15 residues. From germline, CDR1 is SGHNT and CDR2 YENEEA. This chain's CDR3 is CASSLGQGTYNEQFF. CDR3 DNA: TGTGCCAGCAGCTTAGGACAGGGGACCTACAATGAGCAGTTCTTC.

In DNA form, the CDR3 reads TGCAGCGTTCGACTAGCGGTATTCCAAGAGACCCAGTACTTC. As protein: CSVRLAVFQETQYF. The chain has TRBV29-1 and TRBJ2-5; 9 bases align to TRBD2. From germline, CDR1 is SQVTM and CDR2 ANQGSEA. The length of the CDR3 is 14 residues. After removal of 5 bases from V and 1 base from J, the junction contained 5 bases not matched to a gene.